These T cell receptor beta chains were read from a single sample in a study of cytomegalovirus exposure and HLA in healthy donors. Generated by immunoSEQ multiplex PCR, the TCRdb table keeps only in-frame clones and is missing some. The sample carries about 150,000 clones, roughly 85% recorded once. Sequenced sample: PBMCs. Receptors originate from a male donor in good health and CMV-seronegative. Each CDR3 is given with its conserved first and last residue. A D gene is named only where the DNA matches it firmly. For some rows the clone size is stated as once, few or many, or as a class when expanded; others skip it.

TRBV6-1	-	-	14	TRBJ1-2	CASSGTATSDGYTF	TGTGCCAGCAGTGGGACAGCCACCTCGGATGGCTACACCTTC
TRBV7-8	-	-	13	TRBJ1-2	CASSPDKNYGYTF	TGTGCCAGCAGCCCGGACAAGAACTATGGCTACACCTTC
TRBV28	-	-	15	TRBJ2-3	CASILGPGGPDTQYF	TGTGCCAGCATTTTAGGGCCCGGAGGGCCAGATACGCAGTATTTT
TRBV9	-	-	17	TRBJ2-3	CASSSPLLAASTDTQYF	TGTGCCAGCAGCTCTCCCCTACTAGCAGCTAGCACAGATACGCAGTATTTT
TRBV7-2	-	TRBD1	15	TRBJ1-2	CASSSRGQGNYGYTF	TGTGCCAGCAGCTCTCGAGGACAGGGCAACTATGGCTACACCTTC
TRBV19	-	-	13	TRBJ2-4	CASSIAGANIQYF	TGTGCCAGTAGTATTGCAGGGGCAAACATTCAGTACTTC
TRBV7-9	-	-	15	TRBJ2-5	CASSSQTDPQETQYF	TGTGCCAGCAGCTCCCAGACAGATCCCCAAGAGACCCAGTACTTC
TRBV19	-	-	13	TRBJ2-4	CASSIGTKSDQYF	TGTGCCAGTAGTATTGGCACCAAAAGCGATCAGTACTTC
TRBV29-1	-	-	13	TRBJ1-2	CTTAERGSYGYTF	TGCACCACTGCTGAAAGGGGAAGCTATGGCTACACCTTC
TRBV14	-	TRBD2	15	TRBJ2-3	CASSQWGLGTDTQYF	TGTGCCAGCAGCCAATGGGGACTAGGCACAGATACGCAGTATTTT
TRBV28	-	-	11	TRBJ1-2	CASGQSYGYTF	TGTGCCAGCGGACAAAGCTATGGCTACACCTTC
TRBV7-2	-	-	14	TRBJ1-5	CASSLGGGDQPQHF	TGTGCCAGCAGCTTAGGGGGAGGGGATCAGCCCCAGCATTTT
TRBV11-2	-	TRBD2	15	TRBJ2-1	CASSPLTPGGNEQFF	TGTGCCAGCAGCCCATTAACGCCGGGGGGCAATGAGCAGTTCTTC
TRBV6-5	-	TRBD1	15	TRBJ2-3	CASSPQGRGTDTQYF	TGTGCCAGCAGTCCACAGGGGAGAGGGACAGATACGCAGTATTTT
TRBV7-9	-	-	17	TRBJ2-3	CASSFPLPADLTDTQYF	TGTGCCAGCAGCTTTCCCCTTCCAGCGGACTTAACAGATACGCAGTATTTT
TRBV29-1	few	TRBD1	13	TRBJ1-1	CSVGTGGYTEAFF	TGCAGCGTTGGGACAGGAGGGTACACTGAAGCTTTCTTT
TRBV5-6	-	-	15	TRBJ1-1	CASSLGLNLDTEAFF	TGTGCCAGCAGCTTGGGACTTAATCTAGACACTGAAGCTTTCTTT
TRBV2	-	-	13	TRBJ1-5	CANAAGSSQPQHF	TGTGCCAACGCGGCGGGTTCGAGTCAGCCCCAGCATTTT
TRBV7-8	-	-	17	TRBJ1-6	CASSLDSNRVADSPLHF	TGTGCCAGCAGCTTAGATTCAAACAGGGTGGCTGATTCACCCCTCCACTTT
TRBV13	-	-	14	TRBJ2-1	CASSSALGYNEQFF	TGTGCCAGCAGCTCCGCCCTAGGCTACAATGAGCAGTTCTTC
TRBV2	-	TRBD1	17	TRBJ1-4	CASASGQSPVSNEKLFF	TGTGCCAGCGCCTCGGGACAGTCGCCGGTATCTAATGAAAAACTGTTTTTT
TRBV6-5	-	TRBD1	15	TRBJ2-1	CASRGRDRGENEQFF	TGTGCCAGCAGAGGCCGGGACAGGGGGGAGAATGAGCAGTTCTTC
TRBV19	once	TRBD2	14	TRBJ2-1	CASSRGGDYNEQFF	TGTGCCAGTAGTCGGGGGGGGGACTACAATGAGCAGTTCTTC
TRBV27	-	-	14	TRBJ2-7	CASSPDILIHEQYF	TGTGCCAGCAGCCCAGACATTCTTATCCACGAGCAGTACTTC
TRBV9	-	-	19	TRBJ2-1	CASSARKLLSPSSYNEQFF	TGTGCCAGCAGCGCGAGAAAGTTACTGTCCCCTAGCTCCTACAATGAGCAGTTCTTC
TRBV9	-	TRBD1	14	TRBJ1-1	CASSPGQGNTEAFF	TGTGCCAGCTCCCCGGGACAGGGTAACACTGAAGCTTTCTTT
TRBV6-6	once	-	14	TRBJ1-5	CASSRTGPNQPQHF	TGTGCCAGCAGTCGTACAGGGCCCAATCAGCCCCAGCATTTT
TRBV11-3	few	TRBD1	13	TRBJ1-1	CASSLGTGAEAFF	TGTGCCAGCAGCTTGGGGACAGGGGCTGAAGCTTTCTTT
TRBV9	-	-	14	TRBJ1-1	CASSLGGMNTEAFF	TGTGCCAGCAGCTTAGGAGGGATGAACACTGAAGCTTTCTTT